The clone carrying this TCR beta chain showed up just a few times. Its antigen remains unidentified. This record belongs to a study of beta chain features in type 1 diabetes. Study-wide points: In every one of the four CD4+ subsets, TCRB CDR3s were moderately but significantly shorter in Type 1 diabetes patients. Type 1 diabetes patients had VDJ junctions that carried fewer insertions and more deletions. Patients' naive, central memory and regulatory TCRB repertoires appeared more alike than those of healthy donors. Sequencing the cDNA could make cells with high TCR expression show up more than they should.

The investigators reverse transcribed all of the isolated RNA, so they sequenced expressed TCRB transcripts. The read count averaged around 4 million across naive, central memory and regulatory T cell samples. TCRdb's copy holds only in-frame clones and misses some; the assay was immunoSEQ multiplex PCR. The sample lists around 100,000 clones, 25% to 35% occurring once. This CDR3 has 17 amino acids. Germline lookup yields CDR1 MDHEN and CDR2 SYDVKM. Germline trimming cut 6 bases from V and 0 bases from J; bases unmatched to any gene: 11. This TCR derives from a woman under 30 with type 1 diabetes. Sequenced sample: central memory CD4+ T cells from blood. The chain is built from TRBV28 and TRBJ2-1; 7 bases are shared with TRBD1. The CDR3 nucleotides read TGTGCCAGCAGCCTCAGGGGGAAGTCGAGCTCCTACAATGAGCAGTTCTTC. This sequence encodes CASSLRGKSSSYNEQFF.